These T cell receptor beta chains were read from a single sample in a study of T cells in Graves' hyperthyroidism and ophthalmopathy. One entry per CDR3 protein results from TCRdb running MiXCR on the multiplex PCR reads. The table shows about 420,000 distinct CDR3 sequences, with roughly 14% occurring only once. Material for sequencing was blood. The receptors come from a woman aged 18-35 years with Graves' hyperthyroidism. Both conserved end residues are part of each CDR3. D genes are given only for firm matches. Clone size is given for some rows only: seen once, a few or many times, or a class if the clone is expanded.

abundance | j_gene | d_gene | v_gene | CDR3nt | CDR3aa
few | TRBJ2-7 | TRBD1 | TRBV6-4 | TGTGCCAACCCGGACAGGGGAATCTCCTACGAGCAGTACTTC | CANPDRGISYEQYF
many | TRBJ1-5 | NA | TRBV20-1 | TGCAGTGCTAGCCCTGGACTCGTTAGCAATCAGCCCCAGCATTTT | CSASPGLVSNQPQHF
NA | TRBJ1-2 | TRBD1 | TRBV5-5 | TGTGCCAGCAGGCCTACAGGGGGCGCGGACTATGGCTACACCTTC | CASRPTGGADYGYTF
many | TRBJ1-6 | NA | TRBV7-3 | TGTGCCAGCAGCTTAACGTATAATTCACCCCTCCACTTT | CASSLTYNSPLHF
many | TRBJ1-5 | NA | TRBV2 | TGTGCCAGCAGTGGGTTCGGAGGAGTGGGCAATCAGCCCCAGCATTTT | CASSGFGGVGNQPQHF
many | TRBJ1-4 | NA | TRBV13 | TGTGCCAGCAGCTTAGCGGAGCTTGGAGGCGAAAAACTGTTTTTT | CASSLAELGGEKLFF
many | TRBJ2-1 | TRBD2 | TRBV2 | TGTGCCAGCAGTGTAGGACTAGCGGGATTGGATGAGCAGTTCTTC | CASSVGLAGLDEQFF
many | TRBJ1-4 | NA | TRBV6-6 | TGTGCCAGCAGTTACTCGGACAGAGGGAATGAAAAACTGTTTTTT | CASSYSDRGNEKLFF
many | TRBJ2-3 | TRBD1 | TRBV7-9 | TGTGCCAGCAGCTTATCCCGGACAGGGGCCGAAAAAGATACGCAGTATTTT | CASSLSRTGAEKDTQYF
NA | TRBJ2-7 | NA | TRBV5-4 | TGTGCCAGCAGCGGCGCCCTGAGGGAGCAGTACTTC | CASSGALREQYF
many | TRBJ2-5 | NA | TRBV6-1 | TGTGCCAGCAGTGAAGCGGTTCAGCCGGGCGAGACCCAGTACTTC | CASSEAVQPGETQYF
NA | TRBJ2-3 | TRBD1 | TRBV11-3 | TGTGCCAGCGGCTTAGATCGTCTGACAGGGGCCAGGCCAGATACGCAGTATTTT | CASGLDRLTGARPDTQYF
NA | TRBJ2-5 | TRBD2 | TRBV20-1 | TGCAGTGCAACAATCTTTGGGGGGGACCAAGAGACCCAGTACTTC | CSATIFGGDQETQYF
NA | TRBJ2-3 | TRBD1 | TRBV9 | TGTGCCAGCAGCGCAGACAGGGTGGAGGTCACAGATACGCAGTATTTT | CASSADRVEVTDTQYF
few | TRBJ1-2 | NA | TRBV7-2 | TGTGCCAGCACCCCTGGGGCTTCGGGCTATGGCTACACCTTC | CASTPGASGYGYTF
few | TRBJ1-2 | TRBD1 | TRBV20-1 | TGCAGTGCTAGTATTGGTCCAGGGGGCCACTATGGCTACACCTTC | CSASIGPGGHYGYTF
many | TRBJ1-2 | NA | TRBV7-9 | TGTGCCAGCAGCTTTGAAAACTATGGCTACACCTTC | CASSFENYGYTF
many | TRBJ2-5 | NA | TRBV7-3 | TGTGCCAGCAGCTTAATCGGGGGTGGCCAAGAGACCCAGTACTTC | CASSLIGGGQETQYF
many | TRBJ1-4 | NA | TRBV5-1 | TGCGCCAGCTTCAAGGGGGTTGCAACTAATGAAAAACTGTTTTTT | CASFKGVATNEKLFF
NA | TRBJ1-3 | NA | TRBV19 | TGTGCCAGTAGTATTTCGTACTCTGGAAACACCATATATTTT | CASSISYSGNTIYF
many | TRBJ1-1 | NA | TRBV20-1 | TGCAGTGCTAGAAGAGGGGTTGGGGCTATGAACACTGAAGCTTTCTTT | CSARRGVGAMNTEAFF
many | TRBJ2-1 | NA | TRBV25-1 | TGTGCCAGCAGTAACACAGGGAGCTCCTACAATGAGCAGTTCTTC | CASSNTGSSYNEQFF
many | TRBJ2-7 | NA | TRBV5-6 | TGTGCCAGCAGCTTGGACAGGCTCCAGCTCTCCTACGAGCAGTACTTC | CASSLDRLQLSYEQYF
many | TRBJ2-7 | NA | TRBV28 | TGTGCCAGCAGTTTATACCGGGGTATCTTACGTAACGAGCAGTACTTC | CASSLYRGILRNEQYF
many | TRBJ1-2 | NA | TRBV20-1 | TGCAGTGCAGGGGAGGGCTATGGCTACACCTTC | CSAGEGYGYTF
many | TRBJ2-3 | NA | TRBV7-2 | TGTGCCAGCAGCTTAGTAGGGGATGGGACAGATACGCAGTATTTT | CASSLVGDGTDTQYF
many | TRBJ2-1 | NA | TRBV2 | TGTGCCAGCAGTGGGGCTGGGGATGAGCAGTTCTTC | CASSGAGDEQFF
many | TRBJ1-2 | NA | TRBV7-9 | TGTGCCAGCAGCTTAGAACCGGCATACGCGCCGTCCAGATACTATGGCTACACCTTC | CASSLEPAYAPSRYYGYTF
many | TRBJ2-3 | NA | TRBV4-1 | TGCGCCAGCAGCCAAGGCGGCAGACCAGATACGCAGTATTTT | CASSQGGRPDTQYF
NA | TRBJ1-5 | NA | TRBV2 | TGTGCCAGCAGTGAAGCGCTAGCAAATCAGCCCCAGCATTTT | CASSEALANQPQHF
many | TRBJ1-1 | TRBD1 | TRBV11-1 | TGTGCCAGCAGTTTTGACAGGGCCACTGAAGCTTTCTTT | CASSFDRATEAFF
many | TRBJ1-2 | TRBD1 | TRBV20-1 | TGCAGTGCTGGTCCGGGACAGGGGAAACATGGCTACACCTTC | CSAGPGQGKHGYTF
few | TRBJ2-1 | NA | TRBV4-1 | TGCGCCAGCAGCCTGCGGTATCCCCCAAACTACAATGAGCAGTTCTTC | CASSLRYPPNYNEQFF
NA | TRBJ2-7 | TRBD2 | TRBV20-1 | TGCAGTGCTAGTACGTTAGCGGGGGCCTACGAGCAGTACTTC | CSASTLAGAYEQYF
few | TRBJ2-5 | TRBD1 | TRBV6-1 | TGTGCCAGCAGTGCCACAGGGGCCTGGAGGGAGACCCAGTACTTC | CASSATGAWRETQYF
many | TRBJ2-5 | TRBD1 | TRBV12-5 | TGTGCTTCGGCGGGGCAGGGGGCGCGAGAGACCCAGTACTTC | CASAGQGARETQYF
many | TRBJ1-2 | TRBD1 | TRBV5-1 | TGCGCCAGCAGCGATCGACAGGGAGTCTATGGCTACACCTTC | CASSDRQGVYGYTF
once | TRBJ2-7 | NA | TRBV28 | TGTGCCAGCAGTCCCGGGATCGAGCAGTACTTC | CASSPGIEQYF
NA | TRBJ2-3 | NA | TRBV7-9 | TGTGCCAGCAGCTTAGTAGTGGGGGATACGCAGTATTTT | CASSLVVGDTQYF
few | TRBJ1-3 | NA | TRBV3-1 | TGTGCCAGCAGCCTAGGACCGGGGGCGAGCTCTGGAAACACCATATATTTT | CASSLGPGASSGNTIYF
few | TRBJ2-7 | TRBD2 | TRBV19 | TGTGCCAGTAGCCCGGGCCTAGCGGGTCTCGGGTACGAGCAGTACTTC | CASSPGLAGLGYEQYF
NA | TRBJ2-5 | TRBD2 | TRBV3-1 | TGTGCCAGCAGCCGCCGGACTAGCGCGATACAAGAGACCCAGTACTTC | CASSRRTSAIQETQYF
many | TRBJ1-5 | NA | TRBV28 | TGTGCCAGCACCTTACCCGATTTGTATAGCAATCAGCCCCAGCATTTT | CASTLPDLYSNQPQHF
few | TRBJ1-2 | TRBD1 | TRBV6-2/TRBV6-3 | TGTGCCAGCAGTTACTCGACAGGGATAGTGTTTGGCTACACCTTC | CASSYSTGIVFGYTF
many | TRBJ2-1 | NA | TRBV11-2 | TGTGCCAGCAGCCCTGGTTTGGGGGACAATGAGCAGTTCTTC | CASSPGLGDNEQFF
NA | TRBJ2-3 | TRBD2 | TRBV6-1 | TGTGCCAGCAGCCCAACCGGGGGACTAGCGGTCTCAGCAGATACGCAGTATTTT | CASSPTGGLAVSADTQYF
many | TRBJ1-3 | NA | TRBV6-1 | TGTGCCAGCAGAGAAGACTCAGGGGCCGGAGGAAACACCATATATTTT | CASREDSGAGGNTIYF
few | TRBJ2-7 | NA | TRBV30 | TGTGCCTGGAGCCTAGGGGGCGAGCAGTACTTC | CAWSLGGEQYF
once | TRBJ2-5 | TRBD2 | TRBV27 | TGTGCCAGCAGTCTCCTGGGACTAGCGGGGGACAGTGAGTACTTC | CASSLLGLAGDSEYF
few | TRBJ1-2 | NA | TRBV9 | TGTGCCAGCAGCACTACCCCACAGGGTCCCTACTATGGCTACACCTTC | CASSTTPQGPYYGYTF
many | TRBJ2-3 | NA | TRBV5-1 | TGCGCCAGCAGCATCGGTAGCACAGATACGCAGTATTTT | CASSIGSTDTQYF
many | TRBJ2-7 | NA | TRBV7-8 | TGTGCCAGCAGCTCGCCTGGGCAGTTGGGACTTCCGTACTACGAGCAGTACTTC | CASSSPGQLGLPYYEQYF
few | TRBJ2-1 | TRBD2 | TRBV6-1 | TGTGCCAGCAGAGGACTAGACGGTGAGCAGTTCTTC | CASRGLDGEQFF
many | TRBJ1-6 | NA | TRBV19 | TGTGCCAGCTCTTTAGGGCGTGTTTGGGATTCACCCCTCCACTTT | CASSLGRVWDSPLHF
many | TRBJ2-3 | TRBD2 | TRBV18 | TGTGCCAGCTCACTCACTAGCGGACGGGATACGCAGTATTTT | CASSLTSGRDTQYF
many | TRBJ2-5 | TRBD1 | TRBV7-8 | TGTGCCAGCAGCTACGACAGGGACCAAGAGACCCAGTACTTC | CASSYDRDQETQYF
many | TRBJ1-2 | NA | TRBV29-1 | TGCAGCGTTGAGGCAGGGCTCTATGGCTACACCTTC | CSVEAGLYGYTF
many | TRBJ2-7 | NA | TRBV28 | TGTGCCAGCAGTCAACATTTTGGGGGCTACGAGCAGTACTTC | CASSQHFGGYEQYF
many | TRBJ2-3 | TRBD2 | TRBV11-2 | TGTGCCAGCAGCTTAGCGGGGGGGCTTAGAGATACGCAGTATTTT | CASSLAGGLRDTQYF
many | TRBJ2-1 | NA | TRBV27 | TGTGCCAGCAGTTTACACAATGAGCAGTTCTTC | CASSLHNEQFF